This T cell receptor (beta chain) originates from a study of regulatory T cells in long-lasting Graves disease. Stated time point: persistent/refractory GD, antithyroid drugs over 5 years with positive TRAb. Scientists built the TCR library using RNA that was extracted from PBMCs. Trimming shortened V by 4 bases and J by 5 bases, and 15 bases separated the two germline ends. The CDR3 spans 16 residues. Germline assignment: CDR1 ENHRY and CDR2 SYGVKD. iRepertoire HTBI primers and Arm-PCR of CDR3 regions built TCR beta libraries. TCRdb reprocessed the multiplex PCR reads via MiXCR and lists one record per CDR3 protein. The data show around 460,000 distinct CDR3 sequences, around a fifth seen once. Study-level points and caveats: Patients with persistent Graves' had lower TCR diversity than newly diagnosed patients.

In the case of this clonotype: Its antigen is undetermined.

Material: peripheral blood mononuclear cells (PBMCs), obtained when the disease was refractory, from a patient treated with antithyroid drugs. This clonotype was obtained from a female donor with Graves disease. The rearrangement joins TRBV10-3 to TRBJ1-6; D call uncertain. DNA for the CDR3: TGTGCCATCAGTGCGGACGCTCCTGGAGATAATTCACCCCTCCACTTT. Residues: CAISADAPGDNSPLHF.